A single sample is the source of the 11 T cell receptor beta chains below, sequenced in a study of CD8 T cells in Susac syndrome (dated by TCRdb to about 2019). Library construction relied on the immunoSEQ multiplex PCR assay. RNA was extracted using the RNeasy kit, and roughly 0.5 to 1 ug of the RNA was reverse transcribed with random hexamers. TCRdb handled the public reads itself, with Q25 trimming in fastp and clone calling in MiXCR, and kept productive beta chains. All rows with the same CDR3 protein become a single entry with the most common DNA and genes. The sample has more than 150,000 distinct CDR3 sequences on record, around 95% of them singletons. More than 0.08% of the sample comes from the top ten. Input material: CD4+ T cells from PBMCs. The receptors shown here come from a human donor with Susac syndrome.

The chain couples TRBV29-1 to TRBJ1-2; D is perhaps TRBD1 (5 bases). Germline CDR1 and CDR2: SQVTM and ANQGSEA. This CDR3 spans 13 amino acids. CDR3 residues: CSGGATRGLGYTF. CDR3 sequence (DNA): TGCAGTGGCGGGGCTACGCGGGGTTTGGGCTACACCTTC.

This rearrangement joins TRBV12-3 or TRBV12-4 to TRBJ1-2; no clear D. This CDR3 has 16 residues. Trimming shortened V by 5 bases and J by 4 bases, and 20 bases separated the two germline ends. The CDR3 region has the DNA TGTGCCAGCAGTACCCGAGACCCGAGGGATTTCTATGGCTACACCTTC. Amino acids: CASSTRDPRDFYGYTF.

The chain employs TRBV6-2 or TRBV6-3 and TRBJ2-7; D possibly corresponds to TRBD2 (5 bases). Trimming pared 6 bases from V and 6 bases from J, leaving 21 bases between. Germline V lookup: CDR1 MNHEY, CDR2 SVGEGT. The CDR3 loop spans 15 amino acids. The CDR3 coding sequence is TGTGCCAGCAGACCTGCTCGGGCTAGCACCTCCGAGCAGTACTTC. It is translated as CASRPARASTSEQYF.

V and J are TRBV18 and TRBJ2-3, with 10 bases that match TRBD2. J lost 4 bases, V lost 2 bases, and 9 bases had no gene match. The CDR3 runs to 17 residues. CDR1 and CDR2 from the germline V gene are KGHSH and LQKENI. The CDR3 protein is CASSPIPAAGGPDTQYF. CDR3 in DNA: TGTGCCAGCTCACCAATCCCCGCAGCGGGGGGGCCAGATACGCAGTATTTT.

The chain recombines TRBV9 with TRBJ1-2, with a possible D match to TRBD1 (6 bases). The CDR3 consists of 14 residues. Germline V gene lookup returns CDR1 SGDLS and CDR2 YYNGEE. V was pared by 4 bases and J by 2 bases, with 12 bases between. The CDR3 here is CASSQRTENYGYTF. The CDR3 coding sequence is TGTGCCAGCAGCCAGCGGACAGAAAACTATGGCTACACCTTC.

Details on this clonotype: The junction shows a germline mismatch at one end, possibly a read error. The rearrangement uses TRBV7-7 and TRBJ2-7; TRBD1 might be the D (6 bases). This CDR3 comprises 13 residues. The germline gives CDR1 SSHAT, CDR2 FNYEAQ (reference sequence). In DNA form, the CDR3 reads TGTGCTAGCAGCTTAAAACTCAGGGGCGAGCAGTACTTC. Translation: CASSLKLRGEQYF.

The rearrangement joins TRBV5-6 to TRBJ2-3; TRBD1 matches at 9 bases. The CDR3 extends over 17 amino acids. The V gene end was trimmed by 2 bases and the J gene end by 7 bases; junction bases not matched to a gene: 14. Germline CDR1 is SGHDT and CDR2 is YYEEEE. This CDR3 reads CASSFAQGASNANTQYF. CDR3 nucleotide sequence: TGTGCCAGCAGCTTCGCACAGGGGGCTTCCAACGCGAATACGCAGTATTTT.

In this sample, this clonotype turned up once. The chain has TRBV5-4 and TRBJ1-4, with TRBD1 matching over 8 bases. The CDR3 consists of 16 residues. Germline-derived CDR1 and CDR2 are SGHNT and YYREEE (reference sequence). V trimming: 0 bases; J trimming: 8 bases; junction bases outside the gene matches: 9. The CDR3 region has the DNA TGTGCCAGCAGCTTGGGGCCCCAGGGGGCGGAGGAAAAACTGTTTTTT. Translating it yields CASSLGPQGAEEKLFF.

In nucleotides, the CDR3 is TGTGCCAGCAGCTTACGCCCCGTCGGGATCACCGGGGAGCTGTTTTTT. The encoded protein is CASSLRPVGITGELFF. The gene calls are TRBV7-3 and TRBJ2-2; TRBD2 is a possible D gene (5 bases). The germline V gene encodes CDR1 SGHTA and CDR2 FQGTGA. This CDR3 has 16 amino acids. V was shortened by 2 bases and J by 4 bases, with 14 bases between the two germline ends.

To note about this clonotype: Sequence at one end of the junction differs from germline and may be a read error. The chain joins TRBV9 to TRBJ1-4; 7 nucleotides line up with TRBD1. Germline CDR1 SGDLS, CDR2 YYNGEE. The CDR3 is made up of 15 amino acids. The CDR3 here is CASSVEQGENEKLFF. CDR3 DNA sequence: TGTGCCAGCAGTGTAGAGCAGGGGGAGAATGAAAAACTGTTTTTT.

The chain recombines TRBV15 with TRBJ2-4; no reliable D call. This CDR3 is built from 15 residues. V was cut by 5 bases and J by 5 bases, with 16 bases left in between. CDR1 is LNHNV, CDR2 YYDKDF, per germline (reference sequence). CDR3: CATSQPAGPQNIQYF. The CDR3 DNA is TGTGCCACCAGCCAGCCAGCCGGCCCCCAAAACATTCAGTACTTC.